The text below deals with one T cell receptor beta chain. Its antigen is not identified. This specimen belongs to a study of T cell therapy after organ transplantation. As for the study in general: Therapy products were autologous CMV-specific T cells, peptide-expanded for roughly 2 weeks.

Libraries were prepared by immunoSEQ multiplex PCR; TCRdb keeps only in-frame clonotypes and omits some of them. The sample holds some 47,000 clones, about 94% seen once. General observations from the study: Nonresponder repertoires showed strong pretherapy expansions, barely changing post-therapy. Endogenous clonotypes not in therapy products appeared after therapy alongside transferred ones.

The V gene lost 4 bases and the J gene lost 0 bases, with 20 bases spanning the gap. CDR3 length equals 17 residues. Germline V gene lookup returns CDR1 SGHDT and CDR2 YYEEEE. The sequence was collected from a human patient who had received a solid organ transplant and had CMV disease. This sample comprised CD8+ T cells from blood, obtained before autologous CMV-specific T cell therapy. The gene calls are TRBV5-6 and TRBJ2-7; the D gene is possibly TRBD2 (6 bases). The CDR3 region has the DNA TGTGCCAGCAGCCCCGGGACCCTCCGGAGGGCCTCCTACGAGCAGTACTTC. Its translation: CASSPGTLRRASYEQYF.